These T cell receptor beta chains were read from a single sample in a study of blood T cell repertoires in COVID-19. TCRdb's table, derived via immunoSEQ multiplex PCR, lists solely in-frame clones and lacks some. The sample yields around 300,000 clones, approximately 88% seen once. Sequenced sample: PBMCs or T cells enriched from blood (not recorded which). The receptors shown here come from a woman aged 30 to 39 who had recovered from COVID-19. Each CDR3 is given with its conserved first and last residue. The D gene is left open where the match is weak. Clone sizes are given selectively: once, few, many, or a class where the clone is expanded.

>TRBJ1-5|TRBV7-7|-|TRBD1
TGTGCTAGCAGCGGATCGGACAGGGGGCGATCAAATCAGCCCCAGCATTTT
CASSGSDRGRSNQPQHF
>TRBJ2-3|TRBV7-2|-|-
TGTGCCAGCAGCTTACGGGCAGATACGCAGTATTTT
CASSLRADTQYF
>TRBJ1-1|TRBV5-1|-|-
TGCGCCAGCAGCTTGATGCAGGGTGAAGCTTTCTTT
CASSLMQGEAFF
>TRBJ1-1|TRBV5-4|-|-
TGTGCCAGCAGTCCTGGACAGAAGAACACTGAAGCTTTCTTT
CASSPGQKNTEAFF
>TRBJ2-5|TRBV24-1|once|-
TGTGCCACCAGTGATTCGGTCTTCGAGACCCAGTACTTC
CATSDSVFETQYF
>TRBJ1-2|TRBV6-5|-|TRBD1
TGTGCCAGCAATGGACAGGGGTCCGGCTACACCTTC
CASNGQGSGYTF
>TRBJ1-5|TRBV18|few|TRBD1
TGTGCCAGCTCACCACTGGGACAGGGGGCGTTGAATCAGCCCCAGCATTTT
CASSPLGQGALNQPQHF
>TRBJ2-7|TRBV15|-|-
TGTGCCACCAGCAGGGCTGGGGCAGGGGTTCGCGAGCAGTACTTC
CATSRAGAGVREQYF
>TRBJ1-1|TRBV9|-|-
TGTGCCAGCAGCGTAGATCCGGGAGTCACTGAAGCTTTCTTT
CASSVDPGVTEAFF
>TRBJ1-3|TRBV7-2|-|-
TGTGCCAGCAGCCCGGGTCTCTCGTACACCATATATTTT
CASSPGLSYTIYF
>TRBJ1-6|TRBV5-1|-|-
TGCGCCAGCAGCTTGGGACAGGCAAATTCACCCCTCCACTTT
CASSLGQANSPLHF
>TRBJ1-2|TRBV30|-|-
TGTGCCTGGAGTACAGTCCCTACTAACTATGGCTACACCTTC
CAWSTVPTNYGYTF
>TRBJ2-5|TRBV5-1|-|TRBD2
TGCGCCAGCAGCTCCGGACAGTCGGGACTAGCGGGAGGGCCTGGAGAGACCCAGTACTTC
CASSSGQSGLAGGPGETQYF
>TRBJ1-5|TRBV5-6|-|-
TGTGCCAGCAGCTTGGCCGGGGATCAGCCCCAGCATTTT
CASSLAGDQPQHF